The 25 T cell receptor beta chains reported below all come from one sample, sequenced in a study of shared clonotypes between healthy human individuals. Some clones are missing from TCRdb's copy, which holds only in-frame ones; the method was immunoSEQ multiplex PCR. The sample yields 1,500,000 or so clones, 98% seen once. The specimen sequenced was naive CD4+ T cells sorted from blood. Subset meaning: CD45RA+ positively selected. The receptors stem from a man aged 25-45 years in good health.

The chain combines TRBV2 with TRBJ2-7, with D possibly matching TRBD1 (6 bases). Trimming shortened V by 4 bases and J by 0 bases, and 10 bases separated the two germline ends. CDR1 SNHLY and CDR2 FYNNEI come from the germline V gene. This CDR3 region has 14 residues. The CDR3 protein is CASSVGASSYEQYF. CDR3 nucleotide sequence: TGTGCCAGCAGTGTGGGGGCGAGCTCCTACGAGCAGTACTTC. Looking up the rest from reference TRBV2 and TRBJ2-7 gives the full variable domain: EPEVTQTPSHQVTQMGQEVILRCVPISNHLYFYWYRQILGQKVEFLVSFYNNEISEKSEIFDDQFSVERPDGSNFTLKIRSTKLEDSAMYFCASSVGASSYEQYFGPGTRLTVT.

This clone was seen just once. This chain uses TRBV11-2 with TRBJ2-1; D remains ambiguous. With 1 base removed from V and 6 bases from J, the gap between germline ends came to 10 bases. The CDR3 runs 14 residues. CDR1 and CDR2 from the germline V gene are SGHAT and FQNNGV. CDR3 in amino acids: CASSLGLAANEQFF. In nucleotides, the CDR3 is TGTGCCAGCAGCTTAGGGTTAGCAGCCAATGAGCAGTTCTTC. Based on the CDR3 plus reference TRBV11-2 and TRBJ2-1, the full variable domain is EAGVAQSPRYKIIEKRQSVAFWCNPISGHATLYWYQQILGQGPKLLIQFQNNGVVDDSQLPKDRFSAERLKGVDSTLKIQPAKLEDSAVYLCASSLGLAANEQFFGPGTRLTVL.

The chain uses TRBV29-1 and TRBJ2-3, with 11 bases aligning to TRBD2. The J segment lost 0 bases and the V segment lost 5 bases, leaving 1 base of the junction unmatched. Germline CDR1 SQVTM, CDR2 ANQGSEA. The CDR3 runs 14 residues. Here the CDR3 reads CSVRTSGSTDTQYF. CDR3 DNA: TGCAGCGTTCGGACTAGCGGGAGCACAGATACGCAGTATTTT.

The chain joins TRBV4-1 to TRBJ1-1; 7 nucleotides line up with TRBD1. The length of the CDR3 is 13 residues. J gave up 7 bases and V 5 bases, and 7 bases lay outside the gene matches. Germline V gene lookup returns CDR1 MGHRA and CDR2 YSYEKL. CDR3 DNA: TGCGCCAGCAGCTCTACGGACAGGTTTGAAGCTTTCTTT. Its protein is CASSSTDRFEAFF.

V usage is TRBV9 and J usage is TRBJ2-3, with 14 bases matching TRBD2. Looked up from germline, CDR1 is SGDLS and CDR2 is YYNGEE. Trimming removed 0 bases from V and 4 bases from J; junction bases left unmatched: 4. The CDR3 has 17 amino acids. The CDR3 loop reads CASSVVGTSGSSDTQYF. The CDR3 bases are TGTGCCAGCAGCGTAGTTGGGACTAGCGGGAGTTCAGATACGCAGTATTTT.

The V call is TRBV5-1, the J call TRBJ2-3; 9 bases match TRBD2. In germline, CDR1 is SGHRS, CDR2 YFSETQ. With 4 bases clipped from V and 2 bases from J, the junction kept 2 bases outside the gene matches. The CDR3 length is 14 residues. CDR3 bases: TGCGCCAGCAGCGCGGGGGGGGCCACAGATACGCAGTATTTT. It specifies CASSAGGATDTQYF.

The chain joins TRBV5-1 to TRBJ1-4; TRBD1 matches 7 bases. Unmatched junction bases numbered 8, after V lost 0 bases and J lost 0 bases. The CDR3 consists of 18 residues. The germline gives CDR1 SGHRS, CDR2 YFSETQ. The CDR3 DNA follows: TGCGCCAGCAGCTTGGCACGGGACAGCCTGACAACTAATGAAAAACTGTTTTTT. Residues: CASSLARDSLTTNEKLFF.

The chain uses TRBV25-1 and TRBJ2-7, with D perhaps TRBD1 or TRBD2 (5 bases each). This CDR3 is built from 13 residues. The V end lost 4 bases, the J end lost 2 bases, and 9 bases lay between the germline ends. Germline CDR1 reads MGHDK; CDR2 reads SYGVNS. CDR3 loop: CASSVQGAYEQYF. CDR3 sequence (DNA): TGTGCCAGCAGTGTTCAGGGAGCCTACGAGCAGTACTTC.

This clone is a singleton in its sample. V usage is TRBV27 and J usage is TRBJ1-4, with no clear D. The CDR3 extends over 12 amino acids. Germline V CDR1 and CDR2: MNHEY, SMNVEV (reference sequence). V lost 5 bases to trimming and J lost 3 bases, with 4 bases between them. CDR3 coding DNA: TGTGCCAGCAGTCGACCTAATGAAAAACTGTTTTTT. This translates into CASSRPNEKLFF.

The genes are TRBV19 and TRBJ1-5, with 9 bases matching TRBD1. CDR1 is LNHDA, CDR2 SQIVND, per germline (reference sequence). The CDR3 covers 16 residues. V was clipped by 5 bases and J by 6 bases; unmatched bases: 11. The CDR3 loop is CASSERTGVLGQPQHF. CDR3 DNA: TGTGCCAGTAGTGAGCGGACAGGGGTTTTGGGTCAGCCCCAGCATTTT.

The CDR3 DNA reads as TGTGCCAGTAGTTACGGTAGGGAAGAGACCCAGTACTTC. As protein: CASSYGREETQYF. V is TRBV19 and J is TRBJ2-5; D gene ambiguous. This CDR3 is built from 13 residues. Germline V gives CDR1 LNHDA, CDR2 SQIVND (reference sequence). Trimming left V 5 bases short and J 3 bases short, with 10 bases between.

The rearrangement links TRBV4-1 to TRBJ2-5, with D unresolved. Per the germline V gene, CDR1 is MGHRA and CDR2 is YSYEKL. With 4 bases removed from V and 4 bases from J, the gap between germline ends came to 16 bases. The CDR3 loop spans 15 amino acids. CDR3: CASSPTPSGPETQYF. CDR3 DNA: TGCGCCAGCAGCCCCACCCCTTCCGGACCAGAGACCCAGTACTTC.

This rearrangement joins TRBV4-3 to TRBJ2-3, with 8 nucleotides matching TRBD2. Germline assignment: CDR1 LGHNA and CDR2 YSLEER. J gave up 6 bases and V 4 bases, and 3 bases lay outside the gene matches. The CDR3 is made up of 13 amino acids. Written as DNA, the CDR3 is TGCGCCAGCAGCCGGACTAGCCTTGATACGCAGTATTTT. Translating it yields CASSRTSLDTQYF.

Points on this clone: Other DNA variants within this sample encode the same CDR3. V usage is TRBV18 and J usage is TRBJ2-7; D remains ambiguous. The CDR3 totals 11 residues. The germline gives CDR1 KGHSH, CDR2 LQKENI. V gave up 3 bases and J gave up 5 bases, with 5 bases separating them. CDR3 DNA sequence: TGTGCCAGCTCACCCCTCAACGAGCAGTACTTC. It encodes CASSPLNEQYF.

On this clone itself: Other nucleotide sequences in the sample specify the same CDR3. CDR3 bases: TGTGCCAGCAGCGTAGGGAATAGCGGGAGCTACAATGAGCAGTTCTTC. Amino acid sequence: CASSVGNSGSYNEQFF. The chain couples TRBV9 to TRBJ2-1; TRBD2 matches at 9 bases. From germline, CDR1 is SGDLS and CDR2 YYNGEE. Germline trimming cut 0 bases from V and 3 bases from J; bases unmatched to any gene: 4. The CDR3 has 16 residues.

V is TRBV7-7 and J is TRBJ2-7; 11 bases map to TRBD1. Trimming took 5 bases from V and 3 from J; bases not matched to a gene: 9. There are 16 residues in the CDR3. Germline values: CDR1 SSHAT, CDR2 FNYEAQ (reference sequence). CDR3 amino acids: CASSPRGDRGNYEQYF. The CDR3 DNA reads TGTGCCAGCAGCCCTAGAGGGGACAGGGGGAACTACGAGCAGTACTTC.

The chain couples TRBV15 to TRBJ2-5; unclear D gene. V was trimmed by 0 bases and J by 5 bases, leaving 10 bases between them. This CDR3 has 14 amino acids. Germline V lookup: CDR1 LNHNV, CDR2 YYDKDF (reference sequence). CDR3 sequence: CATSRDIGVETQYF. The CDR3 region has the DNA TGTGCCACCAGCAGAGATATTGGGGTGGAGACCCAGTACTTC.

The rearrangement uses TRBV28 and TRBJ2-1, with 9 positions matching TRBD2. This CDR3 is built from 17 residues. Germline loops: CDR1 MDHEN, CDR2 SYDVKM. V gave up 6 bases and J gave up 7 bases; unmatched junction bases: 16. Here the CDR3 reads CASSQLGIAGVGNEQFF. DNA of the CDR3: TGTGCCAGCAGCCAACTTGGGATAGCGGGAGTGGGTAATGAGCAGTTCTTC.

This chain connects TRBV7-9 to TRBJ2-3, with unresolved D. In germline, CDR1 is SEHNR, CDR2 FQNEAQ (reference sequence). V was pared by 10 bases and J by 1 base, with 9 bases between. This CDR3 has 12 amino acids. The CDR3: CAIRLRTDTQYF. The CDR3, as DNA: TGTGCCATTAGGTTGCGCACAGATACGCAGTATTTT.

CDR3: CASRLPSDRGEKLFF. In nucleotides, the CDR3 is TGTGCCAGCAGACTCCCGTCGGACAGAGGGGAAAAACTGTTTTTT. The chain is built from TRBV28 and TRBJ1-4, with a weak D call TRBD1 (6 bases). CDR1 and CDR2 from the germline V gene are MDHEN and SYDVKM. Deletions cut 6 bases from V and 8 bases from J, with 19 bases between. CDR3 length equals 15 residues.

V is TRBV7-8 and J is TRBJ1-1; TRBD1 aligns across 12 bases. CDR1 is SGHVS and CDR2 is FQNEAQ in the germline V gene. The CDR3 extends over 16 amino acids. The trim removed 4 bases at V and 4 bases at J, leaving 7 bases unmatched. CDR3 sequence (DNA): TGTGCCAGCAGCTCATGGGACAGGGGGCTGAGCACTGAAGCTTTCTTT. Its protein product is CASSSWDRGLSTEAFF.

This chain links TRBV14 with TRBJ2-7, with 9 bases lining up with TRBD1. Germline-derived CDR1 and CDR2 are SGHDN and FVKESK. This CDR3 is 13 amino acids long. The trim removed 1 base at V and 10 bases at J, leaving 5 bases unmatched. The CDR3 nucleotides read TGTGCCAGCAGCCAAGGGGGGACAGGGAGACAGTACTTC. This translates into CASSQGGTGRQYF.

This sequence joins TRBV7-2 and TRBJ2-2; TRBD1 matches at 8 bases. Germline V gene data show CDR1 as SGHTA and CDR2 as FQGNSA. V shed 4 bases, J shed 4 bases, and the junction held 5 bases outside the gene matches. This CDR3 spans 15 amino acids. CDR3 amino acids: CASSSDRGGTGELFF. DNA of the CDR3: TGTGCCAGCAGCTCAGACAGGGGTGGCACCGGGGAGCTGTTTTTT.

The V call is TRBV9, the J call TRBJ2-5, with TRBD2 as a possible D gene (5 bases). V was clipped by 0 bases and J by 2 bases, with 8 bases between them. The CDR3 runs 14 residues. From germline, CDR1 is SGDLS and CDR2 YYNGEE. In DNA form, the CDR3 reads TGTGCCAGCAGCGTAGAAGAGCGGCAAGAGACCCAGTACTTC. The encoded protein is CASSVEERQETQYF.

The chain combines TRBV7-9 with TRBJ1-5, with D possibly matching TRBD1 (5 bases). Trimming took 5 bases from V and 4 from J, leaving 9 bases between them. Germline lookup yields CDR1 SEHNR and CDR2 FQNEAQ (reference sequence). The CDR3 has 13 residues. CDR3 sequence: CASSRDGNQPQHF. The CDR3 DNA follows: TGTGCCAGCAGCCGGGACGGTAATCAGCCCCAGCATTTT.